This record concerns one TCR beta chain sequence. Its specificity is not known. This sample is drawn from a study of PD-1 blockade in classical Hodgkin lymphoma. All the patients suffered relapse after autologous stem cell transplantation, and brentuximab vedotin exposure differed. Produced via immunoSEQ multiplex PCR; TCRdb's table is partial and in-frame only. The sample holds 35,000 to 45,000 clones, about 89% seen once. Study observations and caveats: There was a significant rise in CD4+ TCR diversity by C4D1, with no such rise for CD8+. Prior to therapy, complete responders displayed diversity much like that of newly diagnosed patients.

This clonotype was obtained from a human donor with classical Hodgkin lymphoma. The sequencing here drew on peripheral blood mononuclear cells (PBMCs), taken at baseline.

The CDR3 loop is CASSSWTSGSLLNSYEQYF. The CDR3 nucleotides read TGCGCCAGCAGCTCATGGACTAGCGGGAGCCTATTAAACTCCTACGAGCAGTACTTC. V usage is TRBV5-1 and J usage is TRBJ2-7; 13 nucleotides align to TRBD2. The CDR3 sequence is 19 residues long. The germline gives CDR1 SGHRS, CDR2 YFSETQ. Trimming at V came to 3 bases and at J to 0 bases, leaving 12 bases not matched to a gene.